This TCR beta chain was obtained from a study of T cells in Graves' hyperthyroidism and ophthalmopathy. Across the whole study: It was at initial diagnosis, before any treatment, that peripheral blood was collected. General observations from the study: Ophthalmopathy was told apart from stable hyperthyroidism by a 13 V-J model. Clonotypes that were expanded in thyroid above 0.001 mostly appeared in blood too.

RNA transcripts gave rise to amplified TCR beta CDR3 regions. First-round RT-PCR with HTBI primers amplified the TCR CDR3 region. TCRdb used MiXCR to reprocess the multiplex PCR reads, holding one entry per CDR3 protein. The top ten clones hold about 45% of a sample with 500,000 to 650,000 distinct CDR3 sequences, 15% to 20% of them seen once. Germline-derived CDR1 and CDR2 are MDHEN and SYDVKM. This CDR3 comprises 16 residues. The cohort's ophthalmopathy patients, a group with duration under 3 months, had a Clinical Activity Score of at least 3 and a NOSPECS grade of at least 4. This clonotype was picked up a small number of times. Its antigen is unidentified. The junction and the germline gene differ at one end; a read error may be behind it.

The sample comprised blood. J is TRBJ2-6 and V is TRBV28; 13 positions agree with TRBD2. The receptor's source is a man in his forties with Graves' ophthalmopathy. Written as DNA, the CDR3 is TGTGCCAGCAGTTTAACGGGGACTAGCGGGACCCGCCCTCACCCTTTC. Its protein is CASSLTGTSGTRPHPF.